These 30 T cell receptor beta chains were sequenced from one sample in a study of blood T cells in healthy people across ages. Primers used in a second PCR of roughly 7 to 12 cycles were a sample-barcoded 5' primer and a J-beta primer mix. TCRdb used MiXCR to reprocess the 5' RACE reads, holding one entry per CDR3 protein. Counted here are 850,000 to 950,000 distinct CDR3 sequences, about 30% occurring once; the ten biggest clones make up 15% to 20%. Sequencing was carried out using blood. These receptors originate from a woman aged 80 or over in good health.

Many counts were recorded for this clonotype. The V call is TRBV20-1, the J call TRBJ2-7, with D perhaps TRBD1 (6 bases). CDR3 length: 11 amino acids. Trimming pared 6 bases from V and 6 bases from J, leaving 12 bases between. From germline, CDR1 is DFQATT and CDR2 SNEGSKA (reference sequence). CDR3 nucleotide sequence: TGCAGTGCAATACAGGGATCCGAGCAGTACTTC. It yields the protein CSAIQGSEQYF.

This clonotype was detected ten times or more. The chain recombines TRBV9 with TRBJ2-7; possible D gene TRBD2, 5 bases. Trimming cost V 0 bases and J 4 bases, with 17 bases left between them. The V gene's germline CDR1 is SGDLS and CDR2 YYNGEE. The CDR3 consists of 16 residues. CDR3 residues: CASSVASDTRVYEQYF. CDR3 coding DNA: TGTGCCAGCAGCGTAGCTTCTGACACGAGGGTATACGAGCAGTACTTC.

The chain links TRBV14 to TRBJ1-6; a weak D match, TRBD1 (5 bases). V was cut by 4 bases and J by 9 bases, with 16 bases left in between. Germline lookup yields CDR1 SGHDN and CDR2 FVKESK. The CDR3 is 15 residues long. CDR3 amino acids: CASSLRDPGTSPLHF. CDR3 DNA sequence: TGTGCCAGCAGCCTCAGAGATCCGGGGACTTCACCCCTCCACTTT.

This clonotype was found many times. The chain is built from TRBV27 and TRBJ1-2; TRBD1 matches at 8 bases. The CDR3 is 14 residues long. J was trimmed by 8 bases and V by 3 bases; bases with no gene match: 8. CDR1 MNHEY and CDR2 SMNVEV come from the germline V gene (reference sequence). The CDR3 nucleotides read TGTGCCAGCAGTTTCCCAGGGGGCGTTGGCGGCTACACCTTC. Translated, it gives CASSFPGGVGGYTF.

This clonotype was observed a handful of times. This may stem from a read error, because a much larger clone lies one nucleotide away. The CDR3 region is CASSPRTIYYEQYF. CDR3 bases: TGTGCCAGCAGCCCCAGGACAATTTACTACGAGCAGTACTTC. The chain carries TRBV7-2 and TRBJ2-7; D is possibly TRBD1 (5 bases). The germline CDR1 and CDR2 sequences are SGHTA and FQGNSA. The CDR3 has 14 residues. V lost 5 bases to trimming and J lost 3 bases, with 14 bases between them.

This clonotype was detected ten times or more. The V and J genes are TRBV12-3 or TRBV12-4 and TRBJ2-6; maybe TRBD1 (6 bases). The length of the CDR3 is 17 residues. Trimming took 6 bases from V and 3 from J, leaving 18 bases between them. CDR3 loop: CASRSRDTFGGANVLTF. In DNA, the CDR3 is TGTGCCAGCAGATCCCGGGACACCTTCGGTGGGGCCAACGTCCTGACTTTC.

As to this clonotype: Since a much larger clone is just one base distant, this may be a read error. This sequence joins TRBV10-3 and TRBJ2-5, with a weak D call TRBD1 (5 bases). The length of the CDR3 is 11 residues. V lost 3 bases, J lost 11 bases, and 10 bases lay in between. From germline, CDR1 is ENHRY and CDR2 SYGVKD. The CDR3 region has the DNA TGTGCCATCAGTGATCAGGGAAAGCAGTACTTC. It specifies CAISDQGKQYF.

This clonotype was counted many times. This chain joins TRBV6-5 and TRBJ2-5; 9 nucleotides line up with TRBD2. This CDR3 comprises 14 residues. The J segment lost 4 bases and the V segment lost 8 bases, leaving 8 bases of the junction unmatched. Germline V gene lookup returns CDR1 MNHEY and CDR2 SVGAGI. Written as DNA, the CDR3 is TGTGCCAGCGCCGATCCGGGACTAGCAGAGACCCAGTACTTC. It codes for CASADPGLAETQYF.

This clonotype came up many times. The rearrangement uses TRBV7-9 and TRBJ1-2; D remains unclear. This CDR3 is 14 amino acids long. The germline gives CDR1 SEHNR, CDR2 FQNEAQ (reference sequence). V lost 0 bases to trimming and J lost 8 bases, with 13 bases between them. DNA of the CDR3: TGTGCCAGCAGCTTAGCGCCGGCAGGTGGCGGCTACACCTTC. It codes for CASSLAPAGGGYTF. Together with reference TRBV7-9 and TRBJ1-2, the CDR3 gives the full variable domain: DTGVSQNPRHKITKRGQNVTFRCDPISEHNRLYWYRQTLGQGPEFLTYFQNEAQLEKSRLLSDRFSAERPKGSFSTLEIQRTEQGDSAMYLCASSLAPAGGGYTFGSGTRLTVV.

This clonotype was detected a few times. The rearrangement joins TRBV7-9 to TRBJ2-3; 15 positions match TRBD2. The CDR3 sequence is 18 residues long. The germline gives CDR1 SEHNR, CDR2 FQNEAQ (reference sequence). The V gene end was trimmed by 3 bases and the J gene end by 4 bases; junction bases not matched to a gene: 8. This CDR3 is CASSFSRTSGGASDTQYF. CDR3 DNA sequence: TGTGCCAGCAGCTTCTCCAGGACTAGCGGGGGGGCCTCAGATACGCAGTATTTT.

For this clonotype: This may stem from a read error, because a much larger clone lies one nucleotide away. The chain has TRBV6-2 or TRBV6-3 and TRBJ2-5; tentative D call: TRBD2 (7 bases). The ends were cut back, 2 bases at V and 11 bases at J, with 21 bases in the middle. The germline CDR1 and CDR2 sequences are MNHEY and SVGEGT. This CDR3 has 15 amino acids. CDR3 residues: CASSYGGAAYNEQYF. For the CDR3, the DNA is TGTGCCAGCAGTTACGGGGGGGCCGCCTACAATGAGCAGTACTTC.

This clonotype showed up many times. Here the CDR3 DNA reads TGTGCCAGCAGTTATAATTTCGATGAGCAGTTCTTC. Its protein product is CASSYNFDEQFF. The J gene is TRBJ2-1, the V gene TRBV6-2 or TRBV6-3; no reliable D call. Trimming took off 3 bases at V and 8 bases at J, with 8 bases between the two ends. Germline V gene sequence: CDR1 MNHEY, CDR2 SVGEGT. The CDR3 extends over 12 amino acids.

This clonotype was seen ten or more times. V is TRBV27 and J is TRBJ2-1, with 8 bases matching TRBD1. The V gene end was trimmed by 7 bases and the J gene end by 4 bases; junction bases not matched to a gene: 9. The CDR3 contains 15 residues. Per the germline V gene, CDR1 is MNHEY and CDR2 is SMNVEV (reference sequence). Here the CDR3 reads CASNPDRALYNEQFF. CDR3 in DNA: TGTGCCAGCAACCCGGACAGGGCTCTTTACAATGAGCAGTTCTTC.

The CDR3 sequence is CASSVGRIAGADEQFF. The CDR3 region has the DNA TGTGCCAGCAGCGTAGGTCGAATAGCGGGGGCGGATGAGCAGTTCTTC. The rearrangement links TRBV9 to TRBJ2-1, with 9 bases that match TRBD2. The CDR3 is 16 residues long. V gave up 0 bases and J gave up 8 bases; unmatched junction bases: 9. Germline values: CDR1 SGDLS, CDR2 YYNGEE. Combining the CDR3 with reference TRBV9 and TRBJ2-1 gives the whole variable domain DSGVTQTPKHLITATGQRVTLRCSPRSGDLSVYWYQQSLDQGLQFLIQYYNGEERAKGNILERFSAQQFPDLHSELNLSSLELGDSALYFCASSVGRIAGADEQFFGPGTRLTVL.

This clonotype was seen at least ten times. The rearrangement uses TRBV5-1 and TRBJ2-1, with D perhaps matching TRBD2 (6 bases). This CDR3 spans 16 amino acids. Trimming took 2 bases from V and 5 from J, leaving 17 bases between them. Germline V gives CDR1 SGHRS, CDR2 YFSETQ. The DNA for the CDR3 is TGCGCCAGCAGCTTCTCAGGGCAAGGAGGGGACAATGAGCAGTTCTTC. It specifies CASSFSGQGGDNEQFF.

The chain's CDR3 is CASGTGDYEQYF. In nucleotides, the CDR3 is TGTGCCAGCGGGACAGGGGACTACGAGCAGTACTTC. The chain joins TRBV7-9 to TRBJ2-7; TRBD1 matches 10 bases. The V and J ends lost 8 bases and 3 bases, in that order; junction bases with no gene match: 1. The CDR3 is 12 residues long. Germline V gives CDR1 SEHNR, CDR2 FQNEAQ (reference sequence). Together with reference TRBV7-9 and TRBJ2-7, the CDR3 gives the full variable domain: DTGVSQNPRHKITKRGQNVTFRCDPISEHNRLYWYRQTLGQGPEFLTYFQNEAQLEKSRLLSDRFSAERPKGSFSTLEIQRTEQGDSAMYLCASGTGDYEQYFGPGTRLTVT.

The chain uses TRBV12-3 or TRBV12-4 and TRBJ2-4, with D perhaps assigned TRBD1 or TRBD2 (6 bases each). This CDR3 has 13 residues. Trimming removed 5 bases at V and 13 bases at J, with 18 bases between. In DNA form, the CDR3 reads TGTGCCAGCAGTCGGGGGCCAACGGGAGAGCAGTACTTC. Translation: CASSRGPTGEQYF.

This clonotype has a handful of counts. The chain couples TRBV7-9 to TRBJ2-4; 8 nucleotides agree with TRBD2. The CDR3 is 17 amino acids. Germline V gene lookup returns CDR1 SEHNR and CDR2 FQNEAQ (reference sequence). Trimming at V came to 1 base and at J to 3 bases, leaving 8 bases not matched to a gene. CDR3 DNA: TGTGCCAGCAGCTTAGGAGACGGGGGGGGCTTCAAAAACATTCAGTACTTC. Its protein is CASSLGDGGGFKNIQYF. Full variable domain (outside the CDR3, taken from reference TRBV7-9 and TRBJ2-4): DTGVSQNPRHKITKRGQNVTFRCDPISEHNRLYWYRQTLGQGPEFLTYFQNEAQLEKSRLLSDRFSAERPKGSFSTLEIQRTEQGDSAMYLCASSLGDGGGFKNIQYFGAGTRLSVL.

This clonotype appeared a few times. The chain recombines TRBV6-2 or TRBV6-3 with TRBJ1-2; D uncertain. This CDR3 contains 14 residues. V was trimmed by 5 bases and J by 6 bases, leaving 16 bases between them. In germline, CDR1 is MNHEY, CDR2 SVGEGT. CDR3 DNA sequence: TGTGCCAGCAGTGACCGGAATTTTTTCAATGGCTACACCTTC. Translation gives CASSDRNFFNGYTF.

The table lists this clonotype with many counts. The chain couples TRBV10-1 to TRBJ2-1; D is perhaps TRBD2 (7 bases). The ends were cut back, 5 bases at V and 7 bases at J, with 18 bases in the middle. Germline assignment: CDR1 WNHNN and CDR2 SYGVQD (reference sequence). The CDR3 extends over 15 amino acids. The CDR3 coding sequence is TGCGCCAGCAGTACCTTCAGGGGAGGGCTGAATGAGCAGTTCTTC. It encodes CASSTFRGGLNEQFF.

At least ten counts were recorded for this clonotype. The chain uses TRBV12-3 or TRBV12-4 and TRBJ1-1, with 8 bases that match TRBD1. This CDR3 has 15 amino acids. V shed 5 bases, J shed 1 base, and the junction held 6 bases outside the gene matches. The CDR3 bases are TGTGCCAGCAGTCCCAGGACAGGGCGGAACACTGAAGCTTTCTTT. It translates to CASSPRTGRNTEAFF.

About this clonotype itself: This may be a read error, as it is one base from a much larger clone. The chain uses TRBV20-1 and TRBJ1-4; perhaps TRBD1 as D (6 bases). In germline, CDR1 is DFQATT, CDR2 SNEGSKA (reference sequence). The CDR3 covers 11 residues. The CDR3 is CRAPLDSKLFF. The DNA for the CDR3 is TGCAGGGCTCCGTTGGACAGTAAACTGTTTTTT.

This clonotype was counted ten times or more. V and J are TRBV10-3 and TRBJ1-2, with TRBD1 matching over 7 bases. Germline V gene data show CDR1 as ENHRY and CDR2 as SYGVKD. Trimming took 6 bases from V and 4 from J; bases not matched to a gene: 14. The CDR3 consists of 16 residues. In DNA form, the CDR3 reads TGTGCCATCAGGGAGACAGGGTCGGGGGCTCTCTATGGCTACACCTTC. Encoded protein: CAIRETGSGALYGYTF.

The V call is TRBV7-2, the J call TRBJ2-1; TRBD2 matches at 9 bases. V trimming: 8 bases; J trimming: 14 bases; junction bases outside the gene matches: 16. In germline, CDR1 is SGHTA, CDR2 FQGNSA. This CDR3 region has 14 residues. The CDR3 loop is CASHQLSSGVTKFF. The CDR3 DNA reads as TGTGCCAGCCACCAGTTGTCTAGCGGGGTGACGAAGTTCTTC.

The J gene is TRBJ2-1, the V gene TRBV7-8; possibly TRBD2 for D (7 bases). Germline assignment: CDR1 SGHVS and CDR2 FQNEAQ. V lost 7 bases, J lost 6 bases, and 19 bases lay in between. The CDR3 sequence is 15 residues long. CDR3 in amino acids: CASTRGGPLVNEQFF. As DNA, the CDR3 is TGTGCCAGCACTCGCGGGGGCCCCCTAGTCAATGAGCAGTTCTTC. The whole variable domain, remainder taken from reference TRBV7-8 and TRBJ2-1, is GAGVSQSPRYKVAKRGQDVALRCDPISGHVSLFWYQQALGQGPEFLTYFQNEAQLDKSGLPSDRFFAERPEGSVSTLKIQRTQQEDSAVYLCASTRGGPLVNEQFFGPGTRLTVL.

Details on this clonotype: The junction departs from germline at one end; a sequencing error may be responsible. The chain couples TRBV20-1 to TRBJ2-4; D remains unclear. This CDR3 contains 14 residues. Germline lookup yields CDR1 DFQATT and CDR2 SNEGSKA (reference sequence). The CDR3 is CSAKGGGSYNEQYF. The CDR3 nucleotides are TGCAGCGCTAAAGGCGGCGGATCCTACAATGAGCAGTACTTC.

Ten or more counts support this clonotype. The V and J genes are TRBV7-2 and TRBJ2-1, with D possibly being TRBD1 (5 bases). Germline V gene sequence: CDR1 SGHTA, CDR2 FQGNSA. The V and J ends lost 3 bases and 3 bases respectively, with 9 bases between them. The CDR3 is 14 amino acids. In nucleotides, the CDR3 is TGTGCCAGCAGCTTTTCGACAGTCTACAATGAGCAGTTCTTC. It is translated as CASSFSTVYNEQFF.

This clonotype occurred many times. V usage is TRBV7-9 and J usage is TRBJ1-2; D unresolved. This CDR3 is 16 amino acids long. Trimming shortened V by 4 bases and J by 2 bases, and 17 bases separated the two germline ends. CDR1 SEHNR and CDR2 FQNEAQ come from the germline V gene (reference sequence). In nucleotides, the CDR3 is TGTGCCAGCAGCTCTAGTTGGACTGATTTAAACTATGGCTACACCTTC. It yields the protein CASSSSWTDLNYGYTF. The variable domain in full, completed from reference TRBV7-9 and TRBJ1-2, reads DTGVSQNPRHKITKRGQNVTFRCDPISEHNRLYWYRQTLGQGPEFLTYFQNEAQLEKSRLLSDRFSAERPKGSFSTLEIQRTEQGDSAMYLCASSSSWTDLNYGYTFGSGTRLTVV.

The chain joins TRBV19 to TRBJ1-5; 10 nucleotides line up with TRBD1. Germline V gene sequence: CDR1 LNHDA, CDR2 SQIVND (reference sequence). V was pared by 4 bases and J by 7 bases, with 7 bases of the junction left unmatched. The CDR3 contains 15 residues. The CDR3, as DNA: TGTGCCAGTAGTACCTTGACAGGGGGCCAACAGCCCCAGCATTTT. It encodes CASSTLTGGQQPQHF.

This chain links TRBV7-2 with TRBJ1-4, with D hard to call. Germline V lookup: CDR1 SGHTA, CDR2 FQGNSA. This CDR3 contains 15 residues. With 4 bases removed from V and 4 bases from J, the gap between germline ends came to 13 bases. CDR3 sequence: CASSSIRRSNEKLFF. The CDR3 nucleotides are TGTGCCAGCAGCTCCATACGGCGGAGTAATGAAAAACTGTTTTTT.